These 15 T cell receptor beta chains were all obtained from the same sample, sequenced in a study of spatial heterogeneity in lung cancer. TCRdb re-derived calls from the 5' RACE reads in MiXCR, one entry per CDR3 protein. This table has about 120,000 distinct CDR3 sequences, 9% to 15% appearing once. Described time point: blood at routine non-recurrence follow-up after resection. Unsorted whole RNA samples from tumor, nontumor lung or frozen PBMC were sequenced. The sample consisted of PBMCs, taken at follow-up. These receptors were taken from a male donor with early-stage non-small cell lung cancer.

In its sample, this clonotype was seen a few times. This chain connects TRBV2 to TRBJ2-1, with 12 bases matching TRBD2. Germline V gene lookup returns CDR1 SNHLY and CDR2 FYNNEI. This CDR3 contains 15 residues. Germline trimming cut 4 bases from V and 7 bases from J; bases unmatched to any gene: 5. The DNA of the CDR3 is TGTGCCAGCAGTGGGAGACTAGCGGGGGTGAATGAGCAGTTCTTC. As protein: CASSGRLAGVNEQFF. The full variable domain, its missing parts supplied by reference TRBV2 and TRBJ2-1, is EPEVTQTPSHQVTQMGQEVILRCVPISNHLYFYWYRQILGQKVEFLVSFYNNEISEKSEIFDDQFSVERPDGSNFTLKIRSTKLEDSAMYFCASSGRLAGVNEQFFGPGTRLTVL.

As for this clonotype: Given a much more abundant clone one base away, this may be a read error. The chain links TRBV6-5 to TRBJ2-7, with D uncertain. Germline V lookup: CDR1 MNHEY, CDR2 SVGAGI. CDR3 length: 15 residues. The CDR3 region is CVSSSRSLDSYEQYF. For the CDR3, the DNA is TGTGTCAGCAGTTCCAGGAGCCTGGATTCCTACGAGCAGTACTTC.

The J gene is TRBJ1-6, the V gene TRBV2; the D gene is possibly TRBD1 (6 bases). The CDR3 runs to 14 residues. With 5 bases removed from V and 7 bases from J, the gap between germline ends came to 12 bases. Germline lookup yields CDR1 SNHLY and CDR2 FYNNEI. CDR3 nucleotides: TGTGCCAGCAGTCTGGACAGAACCAATTCACCCCTCCACTTT. Translating it yields CASSLDRTNSPLHF.

This clonotype was counted ten times or more. This chain uses TRBV28 with TRBJ1-5; D possibly corresponds to TRBD1 (6 bases). The CDR3 contains 15 residues. Deletions cut 1 base from V and 7 bases from J, with 14 bases between. The germline V gene has CDR1 MDHEN and CDR2 SYDVKM. The CDR3 loop reads CASSLSPQGYQPQHF. In DNA form, the CDR3 reads TGTGCCAGCAGTTTATCCCCTCAGGGGTACCAGCCCCAGCATTTT.

The chain links TRBV7-3 to TRBJ2-7; possibly TRBD1 for D (6 bases). The CDR3 length is 13 residues. Trimming cost V 1 base and J 7 bases, with 11 bases left between them. Looked up from germline, CDR1 is SGHTA and CDR2 is FQGTGA. CDR3 protein: CASSLNRDGEQYF. The CDR3 DNA reads TGTGCCAGCAGCTTAAACAGGGACGGGGAGCAGTACTTC.

In this sample, this clonotype turned up a few times. This chain uses TRBV3-1 with TRBJ1-4, with no clear D. V lost 1 base, J lost 8 bases, and 5 bases lay in between. The CDR3 spans 12 residues. Germline loops: CDR1 LGHDT, CDR2 YNNKEL (reference sequence). CDR3 amino acids: CASSQGREKLFF. The CDR3, as DNA: TGTGCCAGCAGCCAAGGTCGGGAAAAACTGTTTTTT.

This clonotype turned up a few times. This rearrangement joins TRBV4-3 to TRBJ1-1; D is unclear. The ends were cut back, 2 bases at V and 1 base at J, with 11 bases in the middle. CDR3 length equals 15 residues. From germline, CDR1 is LGHNA and CDR2 YSLEER. CDR3 in amino acids: CASSQNLHWNTEAFF. The CDR3 DNA reads TGCGCCAGCAGCCAAAACCTACACTGGAACACTGAAGCTTTCTTT.

The rearrangement joins TRBV7-9 to TRBJ1-2, with a weak D call TRBD1 (6 bases). The CDR3 extends over 13 amino acids. CDR1 is SEHNR, CDR2 FQNEAQ, per germline (reference sequence). The V end was cut by 5 bases, the J end by 7 bases, with 14 bases between. The CDR3 loop is CASSPPGGTGYTF. The CDR3 DNA is TGTGCCAGCAGCCCCCCGGGGGGCACTGGCTACACCTTC.

The chain has TRBV7-6 and TRBJ2-5; D tentatively reads TRBD1 or TRBD2 (5 bases each). V lost 1 base and J lost 9, with 9 bases in between. Germline V gene lookup returns CDR1 SGHVS and CDR2 FNYEAQ. This CDR3 region has 12 residues. The CDR3 here is CASSLGDGAQYF. Written as DNA, the CDR3 is TGTGCCAGCAGCTTAGGGGACGGTGCCCAGTACTTC.

J is TRBJ2-7 and V is TRBV5-1; TRBD1 matches at 8 bases. From germline, CDR1 is SGHRS and CDR2 YFSETQ. This CDR3 comprises 13 residues. The junction had 3 bases not matched to a gene; V was cut back by 7 bases and J by 0 bases. CDR3 sequence (DNA): TGCGCCAGCGGACAGGGAGGCTCCTACGAGCAGTACTTC. The encoded protein is CASGQGGSYEQYF.

This clonotype appeared a few times. The V and J genes are TRBV7-2 and TRBJ2-7, with D perhaps matching TRBD1 or TRBD2 (5 bases each). The CDR3 is made up of 12 amino acids. Germline CDR1 reads SGHTA; CDR2 reads FQGNSA. The V end lost 6 bases, the J end lost 6 bases, and 12 bases lay between the germline ends. The CDR3 loop reads CASRRGRSEQYF. The CDR3 DNA follows: TGTGCCAGCAGACGGGGACGGAGCGAGCAGTACTTC.

The table lists this clonotype with many counts. The V and J genes are TRBV4-2 and TRBJ2-3; possible D gene TRBD1, 5 bases. V dropped 0 bases and J dropped 1 base, with 5 bases sitting between them. CDR3 size: 14 residues. Germline lookup yields CDR1 LGHNA and CDR2 YNFKEQ. Here the CDR3 reads CASSQDRGTDTQYF. The CDR3 DNA reads TGTGCCAGCAGCCAAGACAGGGGCACAGATACGCAGTATTTT.

There are many counts of this clonotype. This chain connects TRBV12-3 or TRBV12-4 to TRBJ1-5; maybe TRBD1 (6 bases). V was shortened by 5 bases and J by 3 bases, with 11 bases between the two germline ends. The CDR3 has 14 residues. This CDR3 is CASSIQGDNQPQHF. CDR3 nucleotides: TGTGCCAGCAGTATACAGGGAGACAATCAGCCCCAGCATTTT.

The chain recombines TRBV24-1 with TRBJ2-5; TRBD1 matches at 7 bases. Looked up from germline, CDR1 is KGHDR and CDR2 is SFDVKD. The CDR3 has 17 residues. With 3 bases clipped from V and 0 bases from J, the junction kept 9 bases outside the gene matches. CDR3 sequence reads: CATSDPPGGRYQETQYF. CDR3 nucleotides: TGTGCCACCAGTGATCCCCCAGGGGGAAGGTACCAAGAGACCCAGTACTTC.

This rearrangement joins TRBV10-3 to TRBJ2-3; D not certain. The CDR3 is 18 residues long. CDR1 and CDR2 (germline): ENHRY, SYGVKD. Trimming left V 0 bases short and J 0 bases short, with 16 bases between. DNA of the CDR3: TGTGCCATCAGTGAGTCCCCACTGGTGAGGTCGAGCACAGATACGCAGTATTTT. Encoded protein: CAISESPLVRSSTDTQYF.